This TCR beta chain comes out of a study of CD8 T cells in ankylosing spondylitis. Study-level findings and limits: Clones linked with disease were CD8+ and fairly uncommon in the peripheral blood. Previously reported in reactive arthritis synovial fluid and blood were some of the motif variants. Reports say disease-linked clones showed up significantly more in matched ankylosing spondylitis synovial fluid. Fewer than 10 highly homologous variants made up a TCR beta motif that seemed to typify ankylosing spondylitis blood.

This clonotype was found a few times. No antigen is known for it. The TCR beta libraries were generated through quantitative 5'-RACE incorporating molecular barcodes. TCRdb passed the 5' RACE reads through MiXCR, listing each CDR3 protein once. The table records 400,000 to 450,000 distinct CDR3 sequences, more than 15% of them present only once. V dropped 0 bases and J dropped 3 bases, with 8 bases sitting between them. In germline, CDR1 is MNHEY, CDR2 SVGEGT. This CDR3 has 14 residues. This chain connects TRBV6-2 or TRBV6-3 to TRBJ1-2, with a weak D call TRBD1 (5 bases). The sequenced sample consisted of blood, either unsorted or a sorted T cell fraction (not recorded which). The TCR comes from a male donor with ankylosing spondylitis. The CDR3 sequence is CASSYSWGDYGYTF. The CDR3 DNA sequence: TGTGCCAGCAGTTACTCGTGGGGGGACTATGGCTACACCTTC.